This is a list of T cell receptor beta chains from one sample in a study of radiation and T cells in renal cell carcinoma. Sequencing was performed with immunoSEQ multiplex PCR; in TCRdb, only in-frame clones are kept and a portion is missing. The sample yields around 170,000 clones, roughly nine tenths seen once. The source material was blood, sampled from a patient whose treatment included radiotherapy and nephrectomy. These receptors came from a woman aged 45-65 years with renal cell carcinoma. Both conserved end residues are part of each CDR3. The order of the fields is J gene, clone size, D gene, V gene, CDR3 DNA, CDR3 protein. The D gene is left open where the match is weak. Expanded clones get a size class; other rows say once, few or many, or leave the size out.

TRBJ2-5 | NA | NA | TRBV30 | TGTGCCTGGAGTGGGGACATCGGGGAGACCCAGTACTTC | CAWSGDIGETQYF
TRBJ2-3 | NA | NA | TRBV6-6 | TGTGCCAGCAGTTACAGGGATGGCACAGATACGCAGTATTTT | CASSYRDGTDTQYF
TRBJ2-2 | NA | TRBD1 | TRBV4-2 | TGTGCCAGCAGCCAGGCGACAGGGGCCAGCACCGGGGAGCTGTTTTTT | CASSQATGASTGELFF
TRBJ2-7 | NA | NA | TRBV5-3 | TGTGCCAGAAGCTTGGGGACAGTCACTGAGCAGTACTTC | CARSLGTVTEQYF
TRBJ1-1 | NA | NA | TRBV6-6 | TGTGCCAGCACCTCAGCGAGGGGGAACACTGAAGCTTTCTTT | CASTSARGNTEAFF
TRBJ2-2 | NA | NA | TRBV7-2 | TGTGCCAGCAGCGCCCGCGGGGCCAACACCGGGGAGCTGTTTTTT | CASSARGANTGELFF
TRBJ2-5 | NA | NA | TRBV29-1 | TGCAGCGTTGAGCGCCAGCCCGGGGAGACCCAGTACTTC | CSVERQPGETQYF
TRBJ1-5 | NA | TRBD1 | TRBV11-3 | TGTGCCAGCAGCTTAGCCGGGGACAGTAATCAGCCCCAGCATTTT | CASSLAGDSNQPQHF
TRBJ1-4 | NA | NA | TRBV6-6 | TGTGCCAGCAGTTACCGGGGTGGTAATGAAAAACTGTTTTTT | CASSYRGGNEKLFF
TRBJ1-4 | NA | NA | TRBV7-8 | TGTGCCAGCAGCATGAATTTTTGGACAGCAACTAATGAAAAACTGTTTTTT | CASSMNFWTATNEKLFF
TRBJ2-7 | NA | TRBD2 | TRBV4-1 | TGCGCCAGCAGCCCCCGGCTAGCGGGGACCTACGAGCAGTACTTC | CASSPRLAGTYEQYF
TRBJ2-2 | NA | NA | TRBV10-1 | TGCGCCAGCAGCGTGGAGGGGTTCAACACCGGGGAGCTGTTTTTT | CASSVEGFNTGELFF
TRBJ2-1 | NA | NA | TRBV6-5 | TGTGCCAGCGCTCTTAGGGGGGGCGCCTACAATGAGCAGTTCTTC | CASALRGGAYNEQFF
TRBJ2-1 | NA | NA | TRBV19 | TGTGCCAGTAGTACTGGGAGCGAGGGGTTTTATGAGCAGTTCTTC | CASSTGSEGFYEQFF
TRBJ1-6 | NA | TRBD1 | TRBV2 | TGTGCCAGCAGAAGGGACAGGGGCCGCTCACCCCTCCACTTT | CASRRDRGRSPLHF
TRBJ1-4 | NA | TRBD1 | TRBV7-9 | TGTGCCAGCAGCTTAGGGGGACAGGCTTCTAATGAAAAACTGTTTTTT | CASSLGGQASNEKLFF
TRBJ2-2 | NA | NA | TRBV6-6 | TGTGCCAGCAGAGCGCGGCTGGCTTCAAACACCGGGGAGCTGTTTTTT | CASRARLASNTGELFF
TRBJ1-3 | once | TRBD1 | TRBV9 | TGTGCCAGCAGCGGTGACAGGGCCTACTCTGGAAACACCATATATTTT | CASSGDRAYSGNTIYF
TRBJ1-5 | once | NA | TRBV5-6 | TGTGCCAGCAGCTTGGGAGGGTCTGGGAATCAGCCCCAGCATTTT | CASSLGGSGNQPQHF
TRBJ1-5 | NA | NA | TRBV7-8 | TGTGCCAGCAGCTTAGGGGCCCAAGGACAGCCCCAGCATTTT | CASSLGAQGQPQHF
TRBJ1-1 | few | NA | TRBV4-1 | TGCGCCAGCAGCCAAGTAGGACTGAACACTGAAGCTTTCTTT | CASSQVGLNTEAFF
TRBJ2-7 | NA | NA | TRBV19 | TGTGCCAGTAGTATAGGTCCGACCTACGAGCAGTACTTC | CASSIGPTYEQYF
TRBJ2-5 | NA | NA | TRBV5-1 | TGCGCCAGCAGCTCGAGCAGGGATAGGGAGACCCAGTACTTC | CASSSSRDRETQYF
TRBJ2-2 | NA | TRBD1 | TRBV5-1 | TGCGCCAGCAGTATTCGAACAGGGGACACCGGGGAGCTGTTTTTT | CASSIRTGDTGELFF
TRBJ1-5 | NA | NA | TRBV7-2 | TGTGCCAGCAGTTTGAACGGCATTCAGCCCCAGCATTTT | CASSLNGIQPQHF
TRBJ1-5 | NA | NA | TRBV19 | TGTGCCAGTAGCCTCAACCCGGGCATAATTGATCAGCCCCAGCATTTT | CASSLNPGIIDQPQHF
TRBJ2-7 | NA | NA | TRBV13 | TGTGCCAGCAGCTTAACCGCTACGGGGTACCCCTACGAGCAGTACTTC | CASSLTATGYPYEQYF
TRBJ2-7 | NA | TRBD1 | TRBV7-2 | TGTGCCAGCAGCTTAGCGGGACAGGGGGCATACGAGCAGTACTTC | CASSLAGQGAYEQYF
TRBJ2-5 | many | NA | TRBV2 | TGTGCCAGCGGTATTACGCCCGAGACCCAGTACTTC | CASGITPETQYF
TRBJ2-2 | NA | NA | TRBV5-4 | TGTGCCAGCAGCAATCCTACAGGCTCGAACACCGGGGAGCTGTTTTTT | CASSNPTGSNTGELFF
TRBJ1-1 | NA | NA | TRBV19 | TGTGCCAGTAGTATCAGGCAGGGGAACACTGAAGCTTTCTTT | CASSIRQGNTEAFF
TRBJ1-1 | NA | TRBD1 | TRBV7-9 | TGTGCCAGCAGCCCGGACAGGGAAGCTTTCTTT | CASSPDREAFF
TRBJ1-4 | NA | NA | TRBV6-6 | TGTGCCAGCAGTTACGGACAGAATAATGAAAAACTGTTTTTT | CASSYGQNNEKLFF
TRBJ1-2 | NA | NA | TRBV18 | TGTGCCAGCTCACCGGGCAGGCAGATTAACTATGGCTACACCTTC | CASSPGRQINYGYTF
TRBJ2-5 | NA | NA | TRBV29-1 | TGCAGCGTTGGAGTAGAGACCCAGTACTTC | CSVGVETQYF
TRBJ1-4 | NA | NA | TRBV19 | TGTGCCAGTGTGCTCACAGGCGGAACTAATGAAAAACTGTTTTTT | CASVLTGGTNEKLFF
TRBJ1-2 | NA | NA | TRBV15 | TGTGCCACCAGCAGAGATACGTATGGCTACACCTTC | CATSRDTYGYTF
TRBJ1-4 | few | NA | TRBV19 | TGTGCCAGTAGTAAATACAACAGGATCGTGACTGAAAAACTGTTTTTT | CASSKYNRIVTEKLFF
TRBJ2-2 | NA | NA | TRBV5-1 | TGCGCCAGCAGCTTAGGGCAGGTTAACACCGGGGAGCTGTTTTTT | CASSLGQVNTGELFF
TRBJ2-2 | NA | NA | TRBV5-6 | TGTGCCAGCAGCTTAGTAGGCAGGGCCGGGGAGCTGTTTTTT | CASSLVGRAGELFF
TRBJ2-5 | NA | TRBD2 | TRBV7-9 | TGTGCCAGCAGCTTATTGGCGGGGGGGCATAAGACCCAGTACTTC | CASSLLAGGHKTQYF
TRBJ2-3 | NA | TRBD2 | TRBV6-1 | TGTGCCAGCAGTGAAAACAGACTAGCGGGGAGCACAGATACGCAGTATTTT | CASSENRLAGSTDTQYF
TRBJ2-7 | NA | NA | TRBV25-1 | TGTGCCAGCAGTGGAGTTGTCGGTACCTACGAGCAGTACTTC | CASSGVVGTYEQYF
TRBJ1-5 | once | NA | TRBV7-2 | TGTGCCAGCAGCTTAGCCCTCGGGGATCAGCCCCAGCATTTT | CASSLALGDQPQHF
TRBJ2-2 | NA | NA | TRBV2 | TGTGCCAGGGGAGCAGTCACCGGGGAGCTGTTTTTT | CARGAVTGELFF
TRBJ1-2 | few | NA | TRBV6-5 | TGTGCCAGCAGTTTCTTCGGCGGGAACTATGGCTACACCTTC | CASSFFGGNYGYTF
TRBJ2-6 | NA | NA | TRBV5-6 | TGTGCCAGCAGCCCGATTGACAGGAGCTCTGGGGCCAACGTCCTGACTTTC | CASSPIDRSSGANVLTF
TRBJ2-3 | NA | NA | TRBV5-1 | TGCGCCAGCAGCTTGTTCGGCACAGATACGCAGTATTTT | CASSLFGTDTQYF
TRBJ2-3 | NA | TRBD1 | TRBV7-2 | TGTGCCAGCAGCCTACAGGGGGCAGGCACAGATACGCAGTATTTT | CASSLQGAGTDTQYF
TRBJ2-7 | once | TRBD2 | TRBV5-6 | TGTGCCAGCAGCTTGTTCGGGGGGGCCGGGACCTACGAGCAGTACTTC | CASSLFGGAGTYEQYF
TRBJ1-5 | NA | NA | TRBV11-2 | TGTGCCAGCAGCTTTAGCAACCCCAATCAGCCCCAGCATTTT | CASSFSNPNQPQHF
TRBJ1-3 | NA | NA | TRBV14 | TGTGCCAGCAGCCAAGATTCAGGCAGACAAGCGGGAAACACCATATATTTT | CASSQDSGRQAGNTIYF
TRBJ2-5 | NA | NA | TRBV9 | TGTGCCAGCAGCGTAGAGGGTGGCAGTCTTAGCCAAGAGACCCAGTACTTC | CASSVEGGSLSQETQYF